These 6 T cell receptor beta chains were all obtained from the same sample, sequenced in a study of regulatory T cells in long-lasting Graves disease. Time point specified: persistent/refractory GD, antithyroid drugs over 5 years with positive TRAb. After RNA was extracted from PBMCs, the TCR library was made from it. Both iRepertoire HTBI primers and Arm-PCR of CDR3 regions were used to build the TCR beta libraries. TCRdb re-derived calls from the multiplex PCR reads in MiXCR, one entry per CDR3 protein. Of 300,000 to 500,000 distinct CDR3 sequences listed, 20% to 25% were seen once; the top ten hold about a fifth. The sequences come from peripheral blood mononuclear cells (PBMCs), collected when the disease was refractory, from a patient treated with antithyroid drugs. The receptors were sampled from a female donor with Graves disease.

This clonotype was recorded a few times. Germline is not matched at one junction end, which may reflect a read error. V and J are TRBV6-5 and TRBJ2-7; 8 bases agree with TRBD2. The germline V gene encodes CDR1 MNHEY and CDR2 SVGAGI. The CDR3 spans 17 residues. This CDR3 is CVSSYRPTGGPPYEQYF. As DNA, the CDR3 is TGTGTCAGCAGTTATCGACCGACGGGAGGGCCCCCCTACGAGCAGTACTTC.

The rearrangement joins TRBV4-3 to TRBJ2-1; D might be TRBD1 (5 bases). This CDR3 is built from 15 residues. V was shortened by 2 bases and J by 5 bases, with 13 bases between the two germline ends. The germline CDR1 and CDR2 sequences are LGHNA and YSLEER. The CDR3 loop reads CASSQWQGGNNEQFF. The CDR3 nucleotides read TGCGCCAGCAGCCAATGGCAGGGTGGGAACAATGAGCAGTTCTTC.

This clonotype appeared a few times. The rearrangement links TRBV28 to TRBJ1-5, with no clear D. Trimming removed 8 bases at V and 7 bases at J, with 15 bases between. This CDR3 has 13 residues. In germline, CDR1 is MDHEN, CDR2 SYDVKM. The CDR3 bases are TGTGCCAGCGATTCTGGGAGGTGGCAGCCCCAGCATTTT. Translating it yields CASDSGRWQPQHF.

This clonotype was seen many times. Written as DNA, the CDR3 is TGTGCCAGCCAGAGTGTGGGGACTAGGGCGTCCGAGCAGTACTTC. As protein: CASQSVGTRASEQYF. The chain recombines TRBV12-3 or TRBV12-4 with TRBJ2-7; 8 bases fit TRBD2. This CDR3 contains 15 residues. With 8 bases clipped from V and 6 bases from J, the junction kept 15 bases outside the gene matches.

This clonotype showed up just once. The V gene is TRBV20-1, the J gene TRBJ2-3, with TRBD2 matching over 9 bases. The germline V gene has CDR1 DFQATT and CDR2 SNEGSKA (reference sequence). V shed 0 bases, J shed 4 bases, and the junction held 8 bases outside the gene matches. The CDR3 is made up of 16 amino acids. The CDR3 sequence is CSARDQGSGRPDTQYF. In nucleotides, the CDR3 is TGCAGTGCTAGAGATCAGGGGAGCGGGAGGCCAGATACGCAGTATTTT.

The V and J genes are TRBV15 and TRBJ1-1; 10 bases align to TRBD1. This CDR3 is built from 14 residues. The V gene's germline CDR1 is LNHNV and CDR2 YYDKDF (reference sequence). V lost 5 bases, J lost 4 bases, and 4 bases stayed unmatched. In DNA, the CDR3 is TGTGCCACCAGCCCTAGGACAGGGGGCACTGAAGCTTTCTTT. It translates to CATSPRTGGTEAFF.